Each of the 23 T cell receptor beta chains below was sequenced from the same sample in a study of beta chain features in type 1 diabetes. The sequenced template was cDNA made from the entire isolated RNA. The table came from immunoSEQ multiplex PCR; TCRdb's copy has only in-frame clones and leaves some out. The table shows around 190,000 clones, with 13% occurring only once. The sample taken for sequencing was central memory CD4+ T cells from blood. These receptor sequences come from a woman between 18 and 29 years old in good health.

The sample holds a few counts of this clone. The J gene is TRBJ2-7, the V gene TRBV30; D gene unclear. The CDR3 spans 15 residues. V was clipped by 0 bases and J by 8 bases, with 20 bases between them. The germline gives CDR1 GTSNPN, CDR2 SVGIG (reference sequence). The CDR3 here is CAWSVSLSERRKQYF. CDR3 nucleotide sequence: TGTGCCTGGAGTGTAAGCCTCTCTGAGAGAAGAAAGCAGTACTTC.

This clone appeared a few times. The V and J genes are TRBV29-1 and TRBJ1-1; 11 nucleotides align to TRBD1. Trimming took 1 base from V and 10 from J; bases not matched to a gene: 2. Looked up from germline, CDR1 is SQVTM and CDR2 is ANQGSEA. The CDR3 has 12 amino acids. The CDR3, as DNA: TGCAGCGTTGAAGGGGACAGGGGGGGAGCTTTCTTT. It codes for CSVEGDRGGAFF.

This chain uses TRBV7-2 with TRBJ2-5; no clear D. The V and J ends lost 7 bases and 5 bases respectively, with 8 bases between them. The CDR3 consists of 11 residues. The germline V gene has CDR1 SGHTA and CDR2 FQGNSA. CDR3 amino acids: CASTTRETQYF. CDR3 coding DNA: TGTGCCAGCACCACGAGGGAGACCCAGTACTTC.

The chain couples TRBV30 to TRBJ2-7; a weak D match, TRBD1 (6 bases). Trimming left V 0 bases short and J 2 bases short, with 11 bases between. CDR3 size: 14 residues. Germline V gene lookup returns CDR1 GTSNPN and CDR2 SVGIG (reference sequence). The CDR3 DNA reads as TGTGCCTGGAGTGTCGGGACACTTACCTACGAGCAGTACTTC. Translation: CAWSVGTLTYEQYF.

This clone was picked up a small number of times. The DNA of the CDR3 is TGCGCCAGCAACACGGACAGGGTTGAAACCGGGGAGCTGTTTTTT. It is translated as CASNTDRVETGELFF. The chain joins TRBV5-1 to TRBJ2-2; TRBD1 matches at 8 bases. Germline CDR1 SGHRS, CDR2 YFSETQ. Trimming took 6 bases from V and 5 from J; bases not matched to a gene: 9. CDR3 length: 15 amino acids. The variable domain in full, with the rest retrieved from reference TRBV5-1 and TRBJ2-2, is KAGVTQTPRYLIKTRGQQVTLSCSPISGHRSVSWYQQTPGQGLQFLFEYFSETQRNKGNFPGRFSGRQFSNSRSEMNVSTLELGDSALYLCASNTDRVETGELFFGEGSRLTVL.

The rearrangement joins TRBV29-1 to TRBJ1-1; D not certain. Per germline, CDR1 SQVTM and CDR2 ANQGSEA. The CDR3 is made up of 12 amino acids. V was shortened by 3 bases and J by 1 base, with 6 bases between the two germline ends. The CDR3 DNA is TGCAGCGTTGACAGACAGAACACTGAAGCTTTCTTT. This codes for CSVDRQNTEAFF.

V is TRBV18 and J is TRBJ2-5; weak D call: TRBD2 (5 bases). The germline CDR1 and CDR2 sequences are KGHSH and LQKENI. The CDR3 is 16 residues long. V gave up 2 bases and J gave up 1 base, with 14 bases separating them. The CDR3 protein is CASSPYVGESQETQYF. The DNA of the CDR3 is TGTGCCAGCTCACCATATGTGGGAGAGAGCCAAGAGACCCAGTACTTC. Combining the CDR3 with reference TRBV18 and TRBJ2-5 gives the whole variable domain NAGVMQNPRHLVRRRGQEARLRCSPMKGHSHVYWYRQLPEEGLKFMVYLQKENIIDESGMPKERFSAEFPKEGPSILRIQQVVRGDSAAYFCASSPYVGESQETQYFGPGTRLLVL.

This chain uses TRBV6-5 with TRBJ2-4; D gene ambiguous. V lost 6 bases and J 0 bases, leaving 12 bases between the germline ends. Germline CDR1 is MNHEY and CDR2 is SVGAGI. This CDR3 is built from 15 residues. The CDR3 DNA is TGTGCCAGCAGGCCCGAGGATCTAGCCAAAAACATTCAGTACTTC. Translating gives CASRPEDLAKNIQYF.

This clone has just a few counts. The chain employs TRBV5-1 and TRBJ1-1; the D gene is possibly TRBD1 (5 bases). The CDR3 runs 15 residues. Germline loops: CDR1 SGHRS, CDR2 YFSETQ. The V end lost 0 bases, the J end lost 3 bases, and 12 bases lay between the germline ends. CDR3 residues: CASSLVLGGDTEAFF. CDR3 nucleotide sequence: TGCGCCAGCAGCTTGGTCCTTGGGGGGGACACTGAAGCTTTCTTT.

This clone has only a few counts. The chain links TRBV2 to TRBJ2-1; D might be TRBD1 (5 bases). The CDR3 is made up of 15 amino acids. Germline loops: CDR1 SNHLY, CDR2 FYNNEI. The V end was cut by 7 bases, the J end by 1 base, with 14 bases between. This CDR3 reads CASTLWNRSYNEQFF. The CDR3 bases are TGTGCCAGCACTCTATGGAACAGGTCCTACAATGAGCAGTTCTTC.

V usage is TRBV11-2 and J usage is TRBJ2-7; 12 nucleotides match TRBD2. This CDR3 is 15 amino acids long. V shed 5 bases, J shed 6 bases, and the junction held 8 bases outside the gene matches. Per the germline V gene, CDR1 is SGHAT and CDR2 is FQNNGV. The CDR3 nucleotides are TGTGCCAGCAGCGCCAGACTAGCGGGAGTGGGCGAGCAGTACTTC. This translates into CASSARLAGVGEQYF.

The CDR3 DNA reads as TGTGCCAGCAGTGGGATCGCGGGAGGGGGACAGCCCCAGCATTTT. Encoded protein: CASSGIAGGGQPQHF. The chain is built from TRBV28 and TRBJ1-5; maybe TRBD1 (6 bases). Germline CDR1 is MDHEN and CDR2 is SYDVKM. The ends were cut back, 5 bases at V and 7 bases at J, with 18 bases in the middle. CDR3 length: 15 residues.

This clone was seen a handful of times. The genes are TRBV6-5 and TRBJ1-2; 8 bases match TRBD1. V trimming: 3 bases; J trimming: 6 bases; junction bases outside the gene matches: 9. Germline CDR1 is MNHEY and CDR2 is SVGAGI. This CDR3 has 15 amino acids. Written as DNA, the CDR3 is TGTGCCAGCAGTTATCCGGGAGCAGGGGGCGATGGCTACACCTTC. It is translated as CASSYPGAGGDGYTF.

The rearrangement joins TRBV2 to TRBJ2-1; a possible D gene is TRBD2 (6 bases). V lost 4 bases, J lost 7 bases, and 8 bases lay in between. This CDR3 contains 12 residues. Germline-derived CDR1 and CDR2 are SNHLY and FYNNEI. The DNA for the CDR3 is TGTGCCAGCAGTGCGACTAGTAATGAGCAGTTCTTC. This gives the protein CASSATSNEQFF.

The CDR3: CASSLKLAGQETQYF. As DNA, the CDR3 is TGTGCCAGCAGTTTAAAACTAGCGGGACAAGAGACCCAGTACTTC. This chain joins TRBV27 and TRBJ2-5, with 10 bases that match TRBD2. There are 15 residues in the CDR3. Germline V gene data show CDR1 as MNHEY and CDR2 as SMNVEV (reference sequence). V shed 2 bases, J shed 2 bases, and the junction held 2 bases outside the gene matches.

The chain joins TRBV5-1 to TRBJ2-1; 7 bases are shared with TRBD1. V shed 6 bases and J 4 bases; nucleotides not matched to a gene: 7. This CDR3 comprises 14 residues. CDR1 is SGHRS and CDR2 is YFSETQ in the germline V gene. This chain's CDR3 is CASNPGQTYNEQFF. As DNA, the CDR3 is TGCGCCAGCAATCCGGGACAGACTTACAATGAGCAGTTCTTC.

The table lists this clone with a few counts. The rearrangement uses TRBV11-1 and TRBJ2-5; TRBD1 matches at 10 bases. After removal of 4 bases from V and 2 bases from J, the junction contained 7 bases not matched to a gene. Germline V gives CDR1 SGHAT, CDR2 FQDESV (reference sequence). CDR3 length: 16 amino acids. CDR3 loop: CASSYRQGARQETQYF. The DNA of the CDR3 is TGTGCCAGCAGCTATCGACAGGGGGCTAGACAAGAGACCCAGTACTTC.

CDR3 region: CASSRQPENTEAFF. The CDR3 nucleotides read TGCGCCAGCAGTCGACAGCCAGAGAACACTGAAGCTTTCTTT. V usage is TRBV4-3 and J usage is TRBJ1-1, with D perhaps matching TRBD1 (5 bases). The CDR3 length is 14 residues. V was clipped by 6 bases and J by 1 base, with 12 bases between them. Per germline, CDR1 LGHNA and CDR2 YSLEER.

The V gene is TRBV23-1, the J gene TRBJ2-7, with 7 bases identical to TRBD1. TRBV23-1 is placed among ORFs of uncertain function. With V trimmed by 3 bases and J by 3 bases, 11 bases remained unmatched. CDR3 length equals 16 residues. CDR3 nucleotide sequence: TGCGCCAGCAGTCAGACGCCGGGACAGCGGCACTACGAGCAGTACTTC. It translates to CASSQTPGQRHYEQYF.

V is TRBV30 and J is TRBJ2-7, with a possible D match to TRBD2 (7 bases). The CDR3 runs to 14 residues. Germline-derived CDR1 and CDR2 are GTSNPN and SVGIG (reference sequence). Trimming pared 2 bases from V and 1 base from J, leaving 12 bases between. The DNA for the CDR3 is TGTGCCTGGAGTAAGGGGGGGGGTTCCTACGAGCAGTACTTC. Translating it yields CAWSKGGGSYEQYF.

Only a few counts were recorded for this clone. The chain employs TRBV27 and TRBJ1-3; D is unclear. CDR1 is MNHEY and CDR2 is SMNVEV in the germline V gene (reference sequence). CDR3 length: 14 amino acids. V was trimmed by 6 bases and J by 2 bases, leaving 11 bases between them. CDR3 sequence (DNA): TGTGCCAGCAGCTTCAGAAACCCTGGAAACACCATATATTTT. Translation gives CASSFRNPGNTIYF.

This clone was counted only a few times. At the DNA level, this CDR3 is encoded by other sequences in the same sample as well. This chain connects TRBV30 to TRBJ2-5; D is perhaps TRBD2 (6 bases). Germline CDR1 reads GTSNPN; CDR2 reads SVGIG (reference sequence). With 1 base removed from V and 2 bases from J, the gap between germline ends came to 8 bases. The CDR3 is 13 amino acids. CDR3 amino acids: CAWSGAGQETQYF. The CDR3 nucleotides read TGTGCCTGGAGTGGAGCGGGTCAAGAGACCCAGTACTTC.

In its sample, this clone was seen a few times. This chain connects TRBV5-1 to TRBJ1-2, with D possibly being TRBD1 (6 bases). The CDR3 runs 14 residues. Germline CDR1 SGHRS, CDR2 YFSETQ. V was pared by 1 base and J by 4 bases, with 11 bases between. The DNA of the CDR3 is TGCGCCAGCAGCTTGAGTACGGACAGCTATGGCTACACCTTC. Amino acid sequence: CASSLSTDSYGYTF.